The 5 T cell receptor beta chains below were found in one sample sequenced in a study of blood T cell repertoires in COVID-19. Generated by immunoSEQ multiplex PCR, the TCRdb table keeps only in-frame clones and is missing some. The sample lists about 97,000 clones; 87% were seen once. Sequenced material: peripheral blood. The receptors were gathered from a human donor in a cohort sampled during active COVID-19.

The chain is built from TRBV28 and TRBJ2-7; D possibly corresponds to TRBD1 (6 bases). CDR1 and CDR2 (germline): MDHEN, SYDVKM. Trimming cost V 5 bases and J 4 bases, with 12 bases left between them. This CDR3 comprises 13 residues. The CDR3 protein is CASSEGGVYEQYF. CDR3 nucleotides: TGTGCCAGCAGTGAAGGGGGAGTATACGAGCAGTACTTC.

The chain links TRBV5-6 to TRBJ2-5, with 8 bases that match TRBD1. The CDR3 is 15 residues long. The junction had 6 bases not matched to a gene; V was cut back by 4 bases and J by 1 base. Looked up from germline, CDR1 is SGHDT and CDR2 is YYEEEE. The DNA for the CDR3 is TGTGCCAGCAGCCCTGACAGGGGCCGCCAAGAGACCCAGTACTTC. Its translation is CASSPDRGRQETQYF.

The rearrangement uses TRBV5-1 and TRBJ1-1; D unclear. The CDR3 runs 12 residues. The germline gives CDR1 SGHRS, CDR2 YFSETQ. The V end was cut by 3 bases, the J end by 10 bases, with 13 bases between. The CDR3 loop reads CASSWNDGVAFF. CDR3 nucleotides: TGCGCCAGCAGCTGGAACGACGGAGTAGCTTTCTTT.

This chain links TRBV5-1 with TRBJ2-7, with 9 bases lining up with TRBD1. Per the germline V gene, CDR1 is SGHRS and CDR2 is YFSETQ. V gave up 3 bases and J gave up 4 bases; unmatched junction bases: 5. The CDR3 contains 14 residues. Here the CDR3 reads CASSSLQGAYEQYF. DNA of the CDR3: TGCGCCAGCAGCTCGCTACAGGGGGCTTACGAGCAGTACTTC.

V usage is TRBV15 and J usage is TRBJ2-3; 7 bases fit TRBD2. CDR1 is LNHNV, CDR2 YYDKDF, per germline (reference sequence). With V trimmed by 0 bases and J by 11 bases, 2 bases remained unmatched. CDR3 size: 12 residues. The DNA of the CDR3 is TGTGCCACCAGCAGAGATCTAGCGGAGCAGTATTTT. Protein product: CATSRDLAEQYF.